The rows below give T cell receptor beta chains drawn from one sample of a study of post-analysis software for immune sequencing data. TCRdb reprocessed the PCR reads via MiXCR and lists one record per CDR3 protein. The sample shows almost 700,000 distinct CDR3 sequences, 55% to 60% of them seen only once. Sequencing was done on a sample of blood. All receptors come from a girl under 10 years old with multiple sclerosis. Each CDR3 is given with its conserved first and last residue. The order of the fields is V gene, CDR3 protein.

>TRBV12-3/TRBV12-4
CASSWQGEEKLFF
>TRBV20-1
CSARTSGPWDEQFF
>TRBV7-2
CASSRPVLTSTDTQYF
>TRBV5-1
CASSLTSGRANEQFF
>TRBV27
CASSPGQGWNQPQHF
>TRBV5-1
CASRGTSGTGEQFF
>TRBV13
CASSPGARVAKNIQYF
>TRBV6-2/TRBV6-3
CASSARLLAKNIQYF
>TRBV29-1
CSVEEGKRADTQYF
>TRBV7-9
CASSPLLQGRLNTEAFF
>TRBV6-5
CASSYSAGAVPYEQYF
>TRBV11-2
CASSLDLGGEQYF
>TRBV29-1
CSVATTPSTDTQYF
>TRBV3-1
CASSQAPGARTEAFF
>TRBV7-2
CASSWDYQETQYF
>TRBV4-2
CASSQDFYPGGLQETQYF